This T cell receptor (beta chain) was documented in a study of cytomegalovirus exposure and HLA in healthy donors. The wider study: Prior work identified 120 million or so unique TCR beta sequences in 150 million to 200 million T cells.

PCR amplification relied on 60 Vbeta primers (plus 13 Jbeta primers). Profiled with immunoSEQ multiplex PCR; TCRdb holds only in-frame clones, not every one. Of approximately 100,000 clones in the sample, more than 65% are singletons; the top ten hold over 3.5%. The CDR3 totals 16 residues. Germline assignment: CDR1 SGHDT and CDR2 YYEEEE. V dropped 3 bases and J dropped 2; count of bases not matched to a gene: 4. With respect to this clone: Its target is not known.

Study results and caveats: Later on, analysis showed that most CMV-associated TCR beta chains appeared to be HLA-restricted. A few V segments could not be told apart, such as TRBV6-2 and TRBV6-3, and were left out. Segments of the TCR beta V type were, in most cases, productive about 87% or about 30% of the time in an earlier analysis.

This sequence joins TRBV5-6 and TRBJ2-5; the match to TRBD2 covers 13 bases. The receptor's source is a woman aged 45-65 years in good health and CMV-seropositive. What was sequenced was PBMCs. The CDR3 protein is CASSSRLAGGQETQYF. Here the CDR3 DNA reads TGTGCCAGCAGCTCAAGACTAGCGGGGGGTCAAGAGACCCAGTACTTC. The whole variable domain, filled in from reference TRBV5-6 and TRBJ2-5, reads DAGVTQSPTHLIKTRGQQVTLRCSPKSGHDTVSWYQQALGQGPQFIFQYYEEEERQRGNFPDRFSGHQFPNYSSELNVNALLLGDSALYLCASSSRLAGGQETQYFGPGTRLLVL.